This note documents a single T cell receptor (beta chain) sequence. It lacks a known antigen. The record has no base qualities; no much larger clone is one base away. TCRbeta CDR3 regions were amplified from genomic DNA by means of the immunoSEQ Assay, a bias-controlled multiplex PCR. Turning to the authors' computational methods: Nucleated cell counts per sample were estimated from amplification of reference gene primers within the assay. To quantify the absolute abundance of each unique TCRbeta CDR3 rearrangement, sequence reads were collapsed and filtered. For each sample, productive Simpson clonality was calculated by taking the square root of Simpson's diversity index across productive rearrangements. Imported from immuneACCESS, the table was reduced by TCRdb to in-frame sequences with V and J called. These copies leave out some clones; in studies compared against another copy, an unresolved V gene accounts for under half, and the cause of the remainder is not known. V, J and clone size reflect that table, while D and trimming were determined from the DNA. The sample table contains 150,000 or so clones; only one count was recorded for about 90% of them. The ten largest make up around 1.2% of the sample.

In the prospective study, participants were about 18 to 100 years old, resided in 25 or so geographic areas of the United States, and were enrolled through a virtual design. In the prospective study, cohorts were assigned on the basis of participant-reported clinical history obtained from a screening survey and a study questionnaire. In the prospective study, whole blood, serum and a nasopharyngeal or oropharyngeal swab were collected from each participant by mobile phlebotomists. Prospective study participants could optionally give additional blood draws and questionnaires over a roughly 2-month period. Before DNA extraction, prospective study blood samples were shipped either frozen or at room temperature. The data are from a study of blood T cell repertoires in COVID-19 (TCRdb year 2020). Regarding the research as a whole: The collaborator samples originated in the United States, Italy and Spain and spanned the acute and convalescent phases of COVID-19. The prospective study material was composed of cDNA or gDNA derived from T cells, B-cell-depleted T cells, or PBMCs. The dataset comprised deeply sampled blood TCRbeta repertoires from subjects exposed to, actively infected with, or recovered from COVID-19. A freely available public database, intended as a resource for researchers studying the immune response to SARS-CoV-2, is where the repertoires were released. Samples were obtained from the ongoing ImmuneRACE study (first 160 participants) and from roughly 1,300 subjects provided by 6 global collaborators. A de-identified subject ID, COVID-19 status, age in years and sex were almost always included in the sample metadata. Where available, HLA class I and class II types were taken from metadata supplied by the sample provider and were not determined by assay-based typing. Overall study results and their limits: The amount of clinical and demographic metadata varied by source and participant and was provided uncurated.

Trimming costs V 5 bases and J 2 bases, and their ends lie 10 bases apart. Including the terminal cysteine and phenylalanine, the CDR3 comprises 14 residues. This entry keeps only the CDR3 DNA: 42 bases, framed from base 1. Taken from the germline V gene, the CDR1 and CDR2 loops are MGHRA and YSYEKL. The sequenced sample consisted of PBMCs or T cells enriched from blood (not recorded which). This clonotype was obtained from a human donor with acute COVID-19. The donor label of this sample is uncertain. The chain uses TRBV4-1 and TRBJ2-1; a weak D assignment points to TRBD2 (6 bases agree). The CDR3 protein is CASSKPGAYNEQFF. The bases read TGCGCCAGCAGCAAGCCGGGGGCCTACAATGAGCAGTTCTTC.